The 22 T cell receptor beta chains below were found in one sample sequenced in a study of spatial heterogeneity in lung cancer (dated by TCRdb to the late 2010s). The sample's time point label, in plain terms: sample taken at primary tumor resection. Library preparation employed 5' RACE. The sequencing machine was a NextSeq 500. TCRdb cleaned the public reads at Q25 with fastp, built clones with MiXCR and kept in-frame beta chains. For every CDR3 protein sequence, its rows merge into one entry that carries the most common genes and DNA. The sample table lists roughly 25,000 distinct CDR3 sequences, about 7% of them with a count of one. Over 11% of the sample lies in the top ten. The sequencing used PBMCs, collected at surgery. These receptors came from a male donor with early-stage non-small cell lung cancer.

The CDR3 loop reads CASHRTGGYNEQFF. CDR3 sequence (DNA): TGTGCCAGCCACAGGACAGGGGGGTACAATGAGCAGTTCTTC. The chain employs TRBV19 and TRBJ2-1, with 10 bases lining up with TRBD1. Trimming at V came to 9 bases and at J to 4 bases, leaving 6 bases not matched to a gene. Germline V gene lookup returns CDR1 LNHDA and CDR2 SQIVND (reference sequence). The CDR3 runs to 14 residues.

This clonotype was counted many times. This chain connects TRBV6-5 to TRBJ1-1, with D uncertain. This CDR3 contains 13 residues. In germline, CDR1 is MNHEY, CDR2 SVGAGI. V shed 7 bases and J shed 1 base, with 10 bases lying between them. The CDR3 DNA follows: TGTGCCAGCACAGCTACCCCGAACACTGAAGCTTTCTTT. Amino acids: CASTATPNTEAFF.

This clonotype was seen many times. The chain uses TRBV12-3 or TRBV12-4 and TRBJ1-1; no clear D. The V gene lost 1 base and the J gene lost 2 bases, with 8 bases spanning the gap. The CDR3 is made up of 14 amino acids. The CDR3 sequence is CASSLGGQNTEAFF. CDR3 coding DNA: TGTGCCAGCAGTTTAGGTGGGCAAAACACTGAAGCTTTCTTT.

This sequence joins TRBV6-2 or TRBV6-3 and TRBJ2-5; D uncertain. V gave up 6 bases and J gave up 0 bases, with 11 bases separating them. The CDR3 runs 14 residues. Germline CDR1 MNHEY, CDR2 SVGEGT. The CDR3 nucleotides are TGTGCCAGCAGAGGACCAGCGTACCAAGAGACCCAGTACTTC. Translating gives CASRGPAYQETQYF.

The chain uses TRBV4-1 and TRBJ1-1; a weak D match, TRBD1 (5 bases). The V end was cut by 4 bases, the J end by 6 bases, with 9 bases between. Germline V gene data show CDR1 as MGHRA and CDR2 as YSYEKL. The CDR3 has 12 residues. CDR3 DNA: TGCGCCAGCAGCCCGGACACCGCTGAAGCTTTCTTT. It encodes CASSPDTAEAFF.

The chain has TRBV9 and TRBJ2-1; 7 bases agree with TRBD1. The CDR3 is 14 amino acids. Germline CDR1 reads SGDLS; CDR2 reads YYNGEE. V lost 2 bases, J lost 9 bases, and 8 bases stayed unmatched. CDR3 region: CASSVFTGDSEQFF. In DNA form, the CDR3 reads TGTGCCAGCAGCGTTTTTACAGGGGATTCTGAGCAGTTCTTC.

This clonotype was counted between two and nine times. The chain is built from TRBV19 and TRBJ2-3; no firm D call. V lost 3 bases and J 2 bases, leaving 9 bases between the germline ends. The CDR3 covers 14 residues. Germline V gene data show CDR1 as LNHDA and CDR2 as SQIVND (reference sequence). CDR3 sequence: CASSMSRFTDTQYF. In nucleotides, the CDR3 is TGTGCCAGTAGTATGAGCAGGTTCACAGATACGCAGTATTTT.

This clonotype has at least ten counts. This rearrangement joins TRBV20-1 to TRBJ2-7; either TRBD1 or TRBD2 may supply D (5 bases each). V was cut by 7 bases and J by 3 bases, with 16 bases left in between. Germline lookup yields CDR1 DFQATT and CDR2 SNEGSKA (reference sequence). The CDR3 spans 13 residues. The CDR3 DNA reads TGCAGTGTCCCCGGGACGCTTAACTACGAGCAGTACTTC. Translated, it gives CSVPGTLNYEQYF.

V is TRBV9 and J is TRBJ1-2; maybe TRBD1 (6 bases). Germline V gives CDR1 SGDLS, CDR2 YYNGEE. The CDR3 is made up of 14 amino acids. The ends were cut back, 0 bases at V and 4 bases at J, with 10 bases in the middle. In nucleotides, the CDR3 is TGTGCCAGCAGCGTAGCTACAGGGACCTATGGCTACACCTTC. It encodes CASSVATGTYGYTF. Full variable domain (remainder filled in from reference TRBV9 and TRBJ1-2): DSGVTQTPKHLITATGQRVTLRCSPRSGDLSVYWYQQSLDQGLQFLIQYYNGEERAKGNILERFSAQQFPDLHSELNLSSLELGDSALYFCASSVATGTYGYTFGSGTRLTVV.

This clonotype has ten or more counts. The chain is built from TRBV6-6 and TRBJ1-2, with TRBD1 matching 7 bases. CDR1 and CDR2 from the germline V gene are MNHNY and SVGAGI (reference sequence). The CDR3 runs 13 residues. Trimming removed 8 bases from V and 2 bases from J; junction bases left unmatched: 5. For the CDR3, the DNA is TGTGCCAGCGGACAGACAGGGAACTATGGCTACACCTTC. Its protein is CASGQTGNYGYTF.

This clonotype was counted at least ten times. The chain's CDR3 is CASSPTPGSYSPLHF. The CDR3 bases are TGTGCCAGCAGTCCTACCCCGGGAAGTTATTCACCCCTCCACTTT. The gene calls are TRBV28 and TRBJ1-6; D is ambiguous. The V gene's germline CDR1 is MDHEN and CDR2 SYDVKM. Deletions cut 5 bases from V and 8 bases from J, with 16 bases between. The CDR3 extends over 15 amino acids.

This clonotype was detected a few times. The rearrangement uses TRBV19 and TRBJ1-4; D call uncertain. This CDR3 has 13 residues. V lost 6 bases and J lost 8, with 13 bases in between. CDR1 and CDR2 (germline): LNHDA, SQIVND (reference sequence). The CDR3 coding sequence is TGTGCCAGTAGCCCCAAGACGACGGAAAAACTGTTTTTT. It encodes CASSPKTTEKLFF.

This clonotype occurred many times. V is TRBV7-2 and J is TRBJ2-3; D unclear. The germline CDR1 and CDR2 sequences are SGHTA and FQGNSA. The CDR3 totals 12 residues. Trimming took off 5 bases at V and 4 bases at J, with 7 bases between the two ends. CDR3 nucleotide sequence: TGTGCCAGCAGCCTCGATTCAGATACGCAGTATTTT. Its translation: CASSLDSDTQYF.

The chain is built from TRBV29-1 and TRBJ2-5, with D maybe TRBD1 (6 bases). V lost 6 bases and J 6 bases, leaving 14 bases between the germline ends. The CDR3 loop spans 12 amino acids. Germline values: CDR1 SQVTM, CDR2 ANQGSEA. CDR3 bases: TGCAGCGTGGGCGGACAGTCGAAGACCCAGTACTTC. Its translation is CSVGGQSKTQYF.

This clonotype was counted at least ten times. J is TRBJ1-6 and V is TRBV5-1; D gene uncertain. V was shortened by 4 bases and J by 6 bases, with 14 bases between the two germline ends. The CDR3 is 15 residues long. Germline V gene data show CDR1 as SGHRS and CDR2 as YFSETQ. The CDR3 DNA reads as TGCGCCAGCAGCCTCCCAAGCGCGGGTAATTCACCCCTCCACTTT. Translating gives CASSLPSAGNSPLHF.

Concerning this clonotype: Just one base apart from a much larger clone, this may be a read error. This rearrangement joins TRBV20-1 to TRBJ2-1; D not certain. Per the germline V gene, CDR1 is DFQATT and CDR2 is SNEGSKA (reference sequence). The CDR3 is 14 amino acids. This chain's CDR3 is CSARDIRLHNGQFF. The CDR3 region has the DNA TGCAGTGCTAGAGATATTAGGCTACACAATGGGCAGTTCTTC.

The genes are TRBV30 and TRBJ2-3; 8 positions agree with TRBD1. The V gene end was trimmed by 3 bases and the J gene end by 6 bases; junction bases not matched to a gene: 8. CDR1 and CDR2 from the germline V gene are GTSNPN and SVGIG (reference sequence). The CDR3 consists of 14 residues. The CDR3 reads CAWSRQGFPDTQYF. CDR3 coding DNA: TGTGCCTGGAGCCGACAGGGGTTCCCCGATACGCAGTATTTT.

This clonotype has at least ten counts. The chain is built from TRBV5-1 and TRBJ2-1; D might be TRBD2 (7 bases). Trimming cost V 5 bases and J 5 bases, with 14 bases left between them. Germline V gene sequence: CDR1 SGHRS, CDR2 YFSETQ. This CDR3 is 14 amino acids long. The CDR3, as DNA: TGCGCCAGCAGTAGAGGGGGGGCACACAATGAGCAGTTCTTC. Translated: CASSRGGAHNEQFF.

There are many counts of this clonotype. This chain joins TRBV12-3 or TRBV12-4 and TRBJ2-3; 8 positions agree with TRBD1. The V and J ends lost 3 bases and 3 bases, in that order; junction bases with no gene match: 11. The CDR3 totals 17 residues. In DNA form, the CDR3 reads TGTGCCAGCAGTTTCCCCTGGACAGGGAGGAGAACAGATACGCAGTATTTT. This encodes CASSFPWTGRRTDTQYF.

There are many counts of this clonotype. The rearrangement uses TRBV24-1 and TRBJ2-7; D is undetermined. CDR3 length: 16 residues. Germline CDR1 and CDR2: KGHDR and SFDVKD. V dropped 2 bases and J dropped 9 bases, with 22 bases sitting between them. CDR3 bases: TGTGCCACCAGTGATTCGTTAGCTGCCTCTCCTACGAGGCAGTACTTC. Translation: CATSDSLAASPTRQYF.

This clonotype was counted only a few times. The chain joins TRBV4-1 to TRBJ2-3, with 12 positions matching TRBD2. The CDR3 is 16 amino acids. Germline V gene sequence: CDR1 MGHRA, CDR2 YSYEKL. J gave up 3 bases and V 4 bases, and 5 bases lay outside the gene matches. CDR3 amino acids: CASSPLAGGRTDTQYF. The CDR3 DNA sequence: TGCGCCAGCAGCCCCCTAGCGGGGGGGAGAACAGATACGCAGTATTTT.

This clonotype was counted many times. V gene TRBV2 combines with J gene TRBJ2-1; possibly TRBD1 for D (5 bases). Per germline, CDR1 SNHLY and CDR2 FYNNEI. V was clipped by 8 bases and J by 3 bases, with 17 bases between them. The CDR3 sequence is 15 residues long. CDR3 region: CASLPDSRSYNEQFF. CDR3 DNA: TGTGCCAGCCTCCCCGACAGCCGGAGCTACAATGAGCAGTTCTTC.